This TCR beta chain was observed in a study of shared clonotypes between healthy human individuals. On the study more broadly: Three CD4 naive, three CD4 memory, two CD8 naive and one CD8 memory plate were used per donor. Broader study findings: Sharing across a few donors was seen in roughly 5% of naive CD4 clonotypes. Memory subsets generally showed lower estimated richness than naive subsets.

In the case of this clone: The antigen is unknown. This CDR3 is also generated by other DNA sequences in the sample.

Sequencing used immunoSEQ multiplex PCR; TCRdb keeps in-frame clones, though not all of them. The sample lists millions of clones; around nine tenths were seen once. Trimming took off 0 bases at V and 5 bases at J, with 11 bases between the two ends. Germline V gene lookup returns CDR1 SGHRS and CDR2 YFSETQ. The CDR3 runs to 14 residues. This chain joins TRBV5-1 and TRBJ2-5, with D tentatively TRBD2 (5 bases). Material: naive CD4+ T cells sorted from blood. Subset specified: CD45RA+ positively selected. This TCR was sampled from a man between 18 and 29 years old in good health. The DNA of the CDR3 is TGCGCCAGCAGCTTGGTGGGAGTCCGGGAGACCCAGTACTTC. Its protein product is CASSLVGVRETQYF.